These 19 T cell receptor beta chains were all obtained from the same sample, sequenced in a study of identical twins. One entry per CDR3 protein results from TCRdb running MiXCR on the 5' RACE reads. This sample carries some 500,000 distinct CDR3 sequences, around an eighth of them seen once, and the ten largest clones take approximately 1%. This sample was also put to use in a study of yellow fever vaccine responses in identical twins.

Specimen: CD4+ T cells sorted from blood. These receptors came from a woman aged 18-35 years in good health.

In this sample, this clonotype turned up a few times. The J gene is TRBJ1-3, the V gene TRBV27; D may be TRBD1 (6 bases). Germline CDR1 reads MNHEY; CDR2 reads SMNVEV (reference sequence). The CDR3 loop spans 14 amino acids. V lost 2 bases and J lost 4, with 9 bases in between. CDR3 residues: CASSLGGLGNTIYF. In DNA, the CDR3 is TGTGCCAGCAGTTTAGGGGGGCTCGGAAACACCATATATTTT.

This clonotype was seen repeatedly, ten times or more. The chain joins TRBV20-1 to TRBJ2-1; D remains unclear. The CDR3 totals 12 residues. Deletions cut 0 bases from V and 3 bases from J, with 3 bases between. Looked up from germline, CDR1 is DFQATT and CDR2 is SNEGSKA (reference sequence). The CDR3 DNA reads TGCAGTGCTAGAGATAACTACAATGAGCAGTTCTTC. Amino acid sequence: CSARDNYNEQFF.

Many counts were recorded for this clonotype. The CDR3 DNA reads TGTGCCAGCAGCCAAGATCGGGGAGGGTACTACAATGAGCAGTTCTTC. Translated, it gives CASSQDRGGYYNEQFF. The chain joins TRBV4-2 to TRBJ2-1; 7 bases fit TRBD2. CDR3 size: 16 residues. CDR1 and CDR2 (germline): LGHNA, YNFKEQ. V shed 0 bases and J 3 bases; nucleotides not matched to a gene: 5.

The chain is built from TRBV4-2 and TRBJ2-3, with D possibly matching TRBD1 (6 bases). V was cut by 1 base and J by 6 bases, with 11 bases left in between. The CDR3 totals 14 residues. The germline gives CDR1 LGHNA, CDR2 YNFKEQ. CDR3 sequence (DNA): TGTGCCAGCAGCCAAGGGGATGACAGGGATACGCAGTATTTT. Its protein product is CASSQGDDRDTQYF.

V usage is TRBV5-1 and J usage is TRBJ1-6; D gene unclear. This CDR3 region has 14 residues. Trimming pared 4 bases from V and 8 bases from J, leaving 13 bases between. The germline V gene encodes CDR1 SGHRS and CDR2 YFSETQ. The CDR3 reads CASSNGGFDSPLHF. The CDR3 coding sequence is TGCGCCAGCAGCAACGGAGGGTTCGATTCACCCCTCCACTTT.

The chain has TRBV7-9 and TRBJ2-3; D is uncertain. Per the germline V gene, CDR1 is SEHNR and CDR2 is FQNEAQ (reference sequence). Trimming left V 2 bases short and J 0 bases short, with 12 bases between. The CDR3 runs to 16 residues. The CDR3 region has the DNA TGTGCCAGCAGCTTAATTAGAGCAGCTAGCACAGATACGCAGTATTTT. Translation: CASSLIRAASTDTQYF.

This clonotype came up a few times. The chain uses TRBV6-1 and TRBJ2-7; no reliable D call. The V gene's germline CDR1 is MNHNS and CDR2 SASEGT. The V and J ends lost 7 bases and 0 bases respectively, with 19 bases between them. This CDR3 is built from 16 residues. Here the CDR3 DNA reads TGTGCCAGCACCCTGAAACTGACGTACCTCTCCTACGAGCAGTACTTC. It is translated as CASTLKLTYLSYEQYF.

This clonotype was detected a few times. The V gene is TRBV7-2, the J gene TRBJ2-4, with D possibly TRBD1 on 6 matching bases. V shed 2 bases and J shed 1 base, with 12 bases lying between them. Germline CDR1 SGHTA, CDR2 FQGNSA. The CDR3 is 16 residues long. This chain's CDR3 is CASSLRQAGAKNIQYF. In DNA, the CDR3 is TGTGCCAGCAGCTTAAGACAGGCAGGGGCCAAAAACATTCAGTACTTC.

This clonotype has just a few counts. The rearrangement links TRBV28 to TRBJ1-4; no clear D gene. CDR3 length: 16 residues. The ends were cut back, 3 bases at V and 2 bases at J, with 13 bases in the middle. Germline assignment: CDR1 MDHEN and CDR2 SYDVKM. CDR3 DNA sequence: TGTGCCAGCAGTTTCGGTGGGGAAGATACTAATGAAAAACTGTTTTTT. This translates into CASSFGGEDTNEKLFF.

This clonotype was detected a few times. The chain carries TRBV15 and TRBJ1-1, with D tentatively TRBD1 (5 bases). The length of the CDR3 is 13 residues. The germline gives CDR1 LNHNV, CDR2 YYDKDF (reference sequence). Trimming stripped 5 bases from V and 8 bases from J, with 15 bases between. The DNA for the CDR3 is TGTGCCACCAGCGGAGGACCTGGGGGGGAAGCTTTCTTT. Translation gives CATSGGPGGEAFF.

The CDR3 DNA sequence: TGTGCCAGCAGTCTCAGTGCGAAAACGGGAAACACCATATATTTT. Encoded protein: CASSLSAKTGNTIYF. This sequence joins TRBV7-9 and TRBJ1-3; D remains unclear. The V gene's germline CDR1 is SEHNR and CDR2 FQNEAQ (reference sequence). This CDR3 spans 15 amino acids. The V end lost 6 bases, the J end lost 4 bases, and 16 bases lay between the germline ends. Using reference TRBV7-9 and TRBJ1-3 for the parts outside the CDR3, the full variable domain is DTGVSQNPRHKITKRGQNVTFRCDPISEHNRLYWYRQTLGQGPEFLTYFQNEAQLEKSRLLSDRFSAERPKGSFSTLEIQRTEQGDSAMYLCASSLSAKTGNTIYFGEGSWLTVV.

Written as DNA, the CDR3 is TGTGCCAGCAGCCCTAACCAGGACAGGTTAGGACATAGCTCCTACGAGCAGTACTTC. It translates to CASSPNQDRLGHSSYEQYF. V gene TRBV11-1 combines with J gene TRBJ2-7, with 7 bases aligning to TRBD1. This CDR3 region has 19 residues. V was clipped by 5 bases and J by 0 bases; unmatched bases: 19. CDR1 SGHAT and CDR2 FQDESV come from the germline V gene (reference sequence).

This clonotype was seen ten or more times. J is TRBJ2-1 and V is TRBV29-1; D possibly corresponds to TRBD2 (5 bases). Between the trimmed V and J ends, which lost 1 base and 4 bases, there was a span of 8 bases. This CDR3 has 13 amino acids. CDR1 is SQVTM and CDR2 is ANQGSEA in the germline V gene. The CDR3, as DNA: TGCAGCGTTGAAGGGACTCCTTACAATGAGCAGTTCTTC. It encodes CSVEGTPYNEQFF.

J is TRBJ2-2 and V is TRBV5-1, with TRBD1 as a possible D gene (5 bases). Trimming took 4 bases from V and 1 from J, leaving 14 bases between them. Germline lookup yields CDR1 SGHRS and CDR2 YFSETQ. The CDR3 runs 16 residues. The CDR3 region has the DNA TGCGCCAGCAGCCAAGATTCGCAGGGGAACACCGGGGAGCTGTTTTTT. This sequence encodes CASSQDSQGNTGELFF.

CDR3: CASRRLAGGWDTQYF. CDR3 bases: TGTGCCAGCAGGCGACTAGCGGGAGGATGGGATACGCAGTATTTT. This chain connects TRBV6-2 or TRBV6-3 to TRBJ2-3, with 13 bases aligning to TRBD2. CDR1 and CDR2 (germline): MNHEY, SVGEGT. The length of the CDR3 is 15 residues. The J segment lost 6 bases and the V segment lost 6 bases, leaving 6 bases of the junction unmatched.

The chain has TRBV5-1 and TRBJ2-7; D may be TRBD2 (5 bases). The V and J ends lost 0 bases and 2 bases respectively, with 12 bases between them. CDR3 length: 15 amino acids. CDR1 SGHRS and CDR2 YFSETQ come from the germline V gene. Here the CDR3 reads CASSLASGVTYEQYF. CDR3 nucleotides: TGCGCCAGCAGCTTGGCCTCCGGGGTCACCTACGAGCAGTACTTC.

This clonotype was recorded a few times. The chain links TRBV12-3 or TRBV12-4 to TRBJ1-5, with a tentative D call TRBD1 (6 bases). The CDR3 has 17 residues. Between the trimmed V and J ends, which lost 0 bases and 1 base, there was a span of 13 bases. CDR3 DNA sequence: TGTGCCAGCAGTTTAGCGAGGGGGGAGGTGAGCAATCAGCCCCAGCATTTT. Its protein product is CASSLARGEVSNQPQHF.

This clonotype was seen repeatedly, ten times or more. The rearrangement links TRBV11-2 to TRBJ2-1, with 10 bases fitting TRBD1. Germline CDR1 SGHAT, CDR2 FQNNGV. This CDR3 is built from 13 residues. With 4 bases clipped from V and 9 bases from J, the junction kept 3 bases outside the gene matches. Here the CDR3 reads CASSSGTGVEQFF. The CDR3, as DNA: TGTGCCAGCAGCTCCGGGACAGGGGTTGAGCAGTTCTTC.

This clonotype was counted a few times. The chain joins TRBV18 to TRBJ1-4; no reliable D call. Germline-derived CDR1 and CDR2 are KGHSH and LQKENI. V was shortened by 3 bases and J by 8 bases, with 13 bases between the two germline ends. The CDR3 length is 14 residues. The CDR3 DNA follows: TGTGCCAGCTCACCCCAACCAACCGGGGAAAAACTGTTTTTT. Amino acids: CASSPQPTGEKLFF.